This TCR beta chain is from a study of blood T cell repertoires in COVID-19. Sequencing was performed with immunoSEQ multiplex PCR; in TCRdb, only in-frame clones are kept and a portion is missing. The sample lists some 150,000 clones; around 90% were seen once. The source of this sequence is a woman aged 55-70 years with acute or convalescent COVID-19. The specimen sequenced was peripheral blood.

CDR3 sequence: CASSLEGLAGGGETQYF. DNA of the CDR3: TGTGCCAGCAGCTTAGAAGGACTAGCGGGGGGAGGGGAGACCCAGTACTTC. This rearrangement joins TRBV13 to TRBJ2-5; TRBD2 matches at 14 bases. Germline V gene sequence: CDR1 PRHDT, CDR2 FYEKMQ (reference sequence). The CDR3 consists of 17 residues. The J segment lost 5 bases and the V segment lost 1 base, leaving 6 bases of the junction unmatched.